The sequence of this T cell receptor beta chain was determined in a study of identical twins. Overall study findings and caveats: Fewer insertions marked abundant cord blood beta clonotypes; young adult naive trended weakly, memory not at all.

CDR3 length: 14 residues. The V gene's germline CDR1 is SGHAT and CDR2 FQNNGV. V was pared by 5 bases and J by 4 bases, with 7 bases of the junction left unmatched. TCRdb itself ran the 5' RACE reads through MiXCR, one entry per CDR3 protein. Of hundreds of thousands of distinct CDR3 sequences detected, 5.5% to 6.5% appear once; the ten largest clones hold under 2%. This clonotype came up many times. No antigen is known for it. What was sequenced was naive T cells sorted from blood. The clonotype was recovered from a man between 18 and 35 years old in good health. The V call is TRBV11-2, the J call TRBJ1-1; 7 nucleotides agree with TRBD1. The CDR3 spells CASSLGQATTEAFF. In nucleotides, the CDR3 is TGTGCCAGCAGCCTCGGACAGGCGACCACTGAAGCTTTCTTT.